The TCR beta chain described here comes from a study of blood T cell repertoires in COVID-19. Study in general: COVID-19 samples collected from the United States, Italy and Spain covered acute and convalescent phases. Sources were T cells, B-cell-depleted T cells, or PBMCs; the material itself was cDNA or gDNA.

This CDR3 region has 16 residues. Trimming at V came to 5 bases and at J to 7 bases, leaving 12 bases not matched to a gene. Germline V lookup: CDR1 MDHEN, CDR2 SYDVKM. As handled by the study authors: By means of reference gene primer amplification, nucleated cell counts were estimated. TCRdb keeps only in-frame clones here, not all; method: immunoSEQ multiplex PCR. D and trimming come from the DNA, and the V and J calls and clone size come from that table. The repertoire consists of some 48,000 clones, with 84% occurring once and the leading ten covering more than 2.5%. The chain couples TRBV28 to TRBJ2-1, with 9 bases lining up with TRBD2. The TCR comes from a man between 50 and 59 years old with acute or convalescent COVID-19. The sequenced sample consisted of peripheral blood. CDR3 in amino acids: CASSPPVAGAGNEQFF. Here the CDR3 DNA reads TGTGCCAGCAGTCCCCCGGTAGCGGGAGCGGGTAATGAGCAGTTCTTC.